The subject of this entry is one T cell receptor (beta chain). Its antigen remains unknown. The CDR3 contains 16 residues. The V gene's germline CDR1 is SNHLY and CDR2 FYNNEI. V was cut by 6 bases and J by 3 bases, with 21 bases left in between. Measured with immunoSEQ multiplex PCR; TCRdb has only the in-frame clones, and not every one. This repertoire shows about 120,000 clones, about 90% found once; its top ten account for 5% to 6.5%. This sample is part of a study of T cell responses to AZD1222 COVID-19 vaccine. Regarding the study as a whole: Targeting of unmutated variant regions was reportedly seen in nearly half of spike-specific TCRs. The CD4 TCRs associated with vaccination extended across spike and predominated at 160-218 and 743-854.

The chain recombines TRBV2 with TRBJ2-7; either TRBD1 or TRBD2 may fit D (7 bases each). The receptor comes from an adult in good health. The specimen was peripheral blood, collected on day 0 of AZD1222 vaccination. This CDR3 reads CASSAPQGGANYEQYF. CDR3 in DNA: TGTGCCAGCAGCGCACCCCAGGGGGGGGCGAACTACGAGCAGTACTTC.